Shown below are 27 T cell receptor beta chains from a single sample sequenced in a study of tumour-infiltrating T cells in Burkitt lymphoma. Repertoires were generated with immunoSEQ multiplex PCR, while TCRdb's copy carries only in-frame clones and drops some. The sample has 13,000 to 15,000 clones, 65% to 90% seen once. The sequenced sample consisted of tumor tissue. These receptor sequences come from a human donor with diffuse large B-cell lymphoma.

J is TRBJ2-6 and V is TRBV10-1, with 10 bases matching TRBD1. The CDR3 runs 21 residues. Germline-derived CDR1 and CDR2 are WNHNN and SYGVQD (reference sequence). Trimming at V came to 3 bases and at J to 0 bases, leaving 14 bases not matched to a gene. The CDR3 loop is CASSESAGTGVKSSGANVLTF. In DNA, the CDR3 is TGCGCCAGCAGTGAATCCGCCGGGACAGGGGTGAAGAGCTCTGGGGCCAACGTCCTGACTTTC.

With respect to this clone: One end of the junction fails to match germline, which may point to a read error. CDR3 protein: CASSLGSWTSGGSTDTQYF. The CDR3 nucleotides read TGTGCCAGTAGTTTGGGGTCCTGGACTAGCGGGGGATCTACAGATACGCAATATTTT. The chain combines TRBV19 with TRBJ2-3, with 13 bases matching TRBD2. The CDR3 is made up of 19 amino acids. Germline V gene sequence: CDR1 LNHDA, CDR2 SQIVND (reference sequence).

V is TRBV9 and J is TRBJ2-1; 8 positions match TRBD2. The CDR3 totals 16 residues. The V gene end was trimmed by 0 bases and the J gene end by 0 bases; junction bases not matched to a gene: 2. Germline lookup yields CDR1 SGDLS and CDR2 YYNGEE. CDR3 protein: CASSVAGGPSYNEQFF. Written as DNA, the CDR3 is TGTGCCAGCAGCGTAGCGGGGGGGCCCTCCTACAATGAGCAGTTCTTC.

The CDR3: CASSLSSETGGEKLFF. The DNA of the CDR3 is TGCGCCAGCAGCCTCTCTTCCGAGACAGGGGGCGAAAAACTGTTTTTT. The chain joins TRBV5-1 to TRBJ1-4, with 10 bases matching TRBD1. Germline V lookup: CDR1 SGHRS, CDR2 YFSETQ. This CDR3 has 16 residues. Unmatched junction bases numbered 11, after V lost 4 bases and J lost 8 bases.

The CDR3 loop reads CASSGTGAGYTF. The CDR3 region has the DNA TGTGCCAGCAGCGGGACAGGGGCTGGCTACACCTTC. V is TRBV2 and J is TRBJ1-2, with 10 positions matching TRBD1. The CDR3 totals 12 residues. V gave up 6 bases and J gave up 7 bases; unmatched junction bases: 2. The germline gives CDR1 SNHLY, CDR2 FYNNEI.

In DNA, the CDR3 is TGCGCCAGCAGCTCAATGGGGGGCTACACCTTC. It specifies CASSSMGGYTF. The chain recombines TRBV5-1 with TRBJ1-2; unclear D gene. There are 11 residues in the CDR3. From germline, CDR1 is SGHRS and CDR2 YFSETQ. V was clipped by 3 bases and J by 8 bases, with 8 bases between them.

This clone was seen a single time. The V call is TRBV5-4, the J call TRBJ2-1; 11 bases align to TRBD2. The V segment lost 2 bases and the J segment 7 bases; nucleotides outside the gene matches: 5. In germline, CDR1 is SGHNT, CDR2 YYREEE (reference sequence). CDR3 length: 15 residues. Here the CDR3 DNA reads TGTGCCAGCAGCTTTTTAGCGGGGGGGCTTAATGAGCAGTTCTTC. This translates into CASSFLAGGLNEQFF.

V and J are TRBV9 and TRBJ2-3, with a tentative D call TRBD2 (5 bases). CDR3 length equals 14 residues. Germline CDR1 is SGDLS and CDR2 is YYNGEE. V lost 4 bases and J 7 bases, leaving 16 bases between the germline ends. The CDR3 region has the DNA TGTGCCAGCAGCCCCCCGGCGGACTTTTATACGCAGTATTTT. It translates to CASSPPADFYTQYF.

This chain connects TRBV27 to TRBJ2-7; the D gene is possibly TRBD2 (6 bases). The germline CDR1 and CDR2 sequences are MNHEY and SMNVEV (reference sequence). Trimming pared 3 bases from V and 3 bases from J, leaving 9 bases between. The CDR3 loop spans 13 amino acids. CDR3 in DNA: TGTGCCAGCAGTTTCCCGGGGGACTACGAGCAGTACTTC. Encoded protein: CASSFPGDYEQYF.

The rearrangement links TRBV27 to TRBJ2-7; 9 bases are a match to TRBD1. V shed 2 bases, J shed 2 bases, and the junction held 7 bases outside the gene matches. Germline V CDR1 and CDR2: MNHEY, SMNVEV (reference sequence). The CDR3 loop spans 16 amino acids. The CDR3, as DNA: TGTGCCAGCAGTTTAATTCCCGGGACAGGGACCTACGAGCAGTACTTC. This gives the protein CASSLIPGTGTYEQYF.

The count of this clone is one. The chain joins TRBV7-3 to TRBJ1-1; no reliable D call. Germline CDR1 reads SGHTA; CDR2 reads FQGTGA. The CDR3 runs to 14 residues. V lost 5 bases and J 0 bases, leaving 10 bases between the germline ends. The CDR3 sequence is CASSLGRMNTEAFF. CDR3 nucleotides: TGTGCCAGCAGCCTCGGACGTATGAACACTGAAGCTTTCTTT.

This chain uses TRBV10-3 with TRBJ1-2, with TRBD1 matching over 7 bases. V lost 10 bases, J lost 8 bases, and 10 bases stayed unmatched. Germline V gives CDR1 ENHRY, CDR2 SYGVKD. This CDR3 is built from 12 residues. CDR3 nucleotides: TGTGCCACCAGGGGGGAGGAGAGGGGCTACACCTTC. Its protein is CATRGEERGYTF.

The table lists this clone with a count of one. Additional DNA sequences in this sample encode the identical CDR3. This chain joins TRBV5-1 and TRBJ2-1; the D gene is possibly TRBD2 (5 bases). Germline CDR1 and CDR2: SGHRS and YFSETQ. V shed 0 bases and J shed 2 bases, with 9 bases lying between them. This CDR3 is 15 amino acids long. CDR3 DNA: TGCGCCAGCAGCTTGGATCGGGGAACCTACAATGAGCAGTTCTTC. This encodes CASSLDRGTYNEQFF.

The chain joins TRBV27 to TRBJ2-1; 7 bases are a match to TRBD2. The CDR3 is made up of 14 amino acids. Per germline, CDR1 MNHEY and CDR2 SMNVEV (reference sequence). V shed 5 bases and J 8 bases; nucleotides not matched to a gene: 9. CDR3 bases: TGTGCCAGCAGTCCCGGGACGGGGGGACATGAGCAGTTCTTC. Residues: CASSPGTGGHEQFF.

CDR3 loop: CANPGAGTDTQYF. Written as DNA, the CDR3 is TGTGCCAACCCGGGAGCGGGCACAGATACGCAGTATTTT. The chain is built from TRBV6-6 and TRBJ2-3; a weak D match, TRBD2 (6 bases). V was shortened by 10 bases and J by 1 base, with 12 bases between the two germline ends. The germline V gene has CDR1 MNHNY and CDR2 SVGAGI (reference sequence). The CDR3 length is 13 residues.

The chain links TRBV6-5 to TRBJ1-5; D is perhaps TRBD1 (5 bases). Trimming removed 6 bases at V and 3 bases at J, with 15 bases between. This CDR3 comprises 15 residues. Germline V gene sequence: CDR1 MNHEY, CDR2 SVGAGI. The CDR3 DNA reads TGTGCCAGCAGGGTGGGGCAAAAAACCAATCAGCCCCAGCATTTT. This gives the protein CASRVGQKTNQPQHF.

The chain recombines TRBV6-5 with TRBJ1-1, with a weak D call TRBD1 (5 bases). CDR1 and CDR2 from the germline V gene are MNHEY and SVGAGI. With 6 bases removed from V and 8 bases from J, the gap between germline ends came to 22 bases. This CDR3 comprises 15 residues. CDR3 sequence (DNA): TGTGCCAGCAGGGGATACCGGGACCTTCGATTCGAAGCTTTCTTT. Amino acids: CASRGYRDLRFEAFF.

The CDR3 reads CASSLKPSLETQYF. CDR3 in DNA: TGTGCCAGCAGTTTAAAGCCTAGTCTAGAGACCCAGTACTTC. The chain employs TRBV27 and TRBJ2-5; D call uncertain. The CDR3 runs 14 residues. From germline, CDR1 is MNHEY and CDR2 SMNVEV (reference sequence). With 2 bases removed from V and 4 bases from J, the gap between germline ends came to 11 bases.

The DNA of the CDR3 is TGTGCCAGCTCAACAACAGGGGATGATACGCAGTATTTT. This encodes CASSTTGDDTQYF. This sequence joins TRBV18 and TRBJ2-3, with 7 positions matching TRBD1. Germline values: CDR1 KGHSH, CDR2 LQKENI. V was clipped by 5 bases and J by 6 bases; unmatched bases: 5. The CDR3 sequence is 13 residues long.

The chain has TRBV11-2 and TRBJ2-7; D remains unclear. Trimming left V 4 bases short and J 4 bases short, with 5 bases between. Germline values: CDR1 SGHAT, CDR2 FQNNGV. This CDR3 spans 11 amino acids. Written as DNA, the CDR3 is TGTGCCAGCAGCTCCGGGTACGAGCAGTACTTC. This encodes CASSSGYEQYF.

This clone was found once. V usage is TRBV5-6 and J usage is TRBJ1-2; no clear D gene. Germline V gene data show CDR1 as SGHDT and CDR2 as YYEEEE. V was shortened by 1 base and J by 8 bases, with 6 bases between the two germline ends. There are 11 residues in the CDR3. CDR3 sequence reads: CASSLLGGYTF. The CDR3 DNA reads as TGTGCCAGCAGCTTGCTGGGAGGCTACACCTTC.

This sequence joins TRBV4-1 and TRBJ1-2; possibly TRBD1 for D (6 bases). Germline V gene data show CDR1 as MGHRA and CDR2 as YSYEKL. V lost 1 base and J 4 bases, leaving 10 bases between the germline ends. The CDR3 runs 14 residues. CDR3 residues: CASSQGRGGYGYTF. DNA for the CDR3: TGCGCCAGCAGCCAAGGGAGGGGGGGCTATGGCTACACCTTC.

The chain couples TRBV5-1 to TRBJ2-3, with TRBD2 identical over 9 bases. CDR1 SGHRS and CDR2 YFSETQ come from the germline V gene. The CDR3 is 17 amino acids. J lost 2 bases, V lost 2 bases, and 9 bases had no gene match. The CDR3 DNA sequence: TGCGCCAGCAGCTTCAGGGCTAGCGGGACCACCACAGATACGCAGTATTTT. Encoded protein: CASSFRASGTTTDTQYF.

The V call is TRBV11-2, the J call TRBJ1-1; TRBD1 aligns across 9 bases. There are 13 residues in the CDR3. Germline CDR1 reads SGHAT; CDR2 reads FQNNGV. Trimming took 1 base from V and 6 from J; bases not matched to a gene: 0. CDR3 amino acids: CASSLGTGAEAFF. CDR3 in DNA: TGTGCCAGCAGCTTAGGGACAGGGGCTGAAGCTTTCTTT.

The chain joins TRBV7-9 to TRBJ2-7, with D tentatively TRBD2 (5 bases). This CDR3 is built from 14 residues. Between the trimmed V and J ends, which lost 2 bases and 6 bases, there was a span of 14 bases. The germline V gene encodes CDR1 SEHNR and CDR2 FQNEAQ (reference sequence). The CDR3 loop is CASSLTLGASEQYF. In DNA, the CDR3 is TGTGCCAGCAGCTTAACCCTGGGAGCGAGCGAGCAGTACTTC.

This clone was recorded only once. This rearrangement joins TRBV6-5 to TRBJ2-7, with TRBD2 matching 8 bases. The CDR3 sequence is 14 residues long. Trimming cost V 4 bases and J 1 base; bases outside gene matches: 3. The germline gives CDR1 MNHEY, CDR2 SVGAGI. CDR3 sequence: CASSSTSGSYEQYF. CDR3 nucleotides: TGTGCCAGCAGTTCAACTAGCGGATCCTACGAGCAGTACTTC.

The chain joins TRBV28 to TRBJ1-1; TRBD1 is a possible D gene (5 bases). V shed 7 bases and J shed 12 bases, with 27 bases lying between them. The CDR3 sequence is 15 residues long. Germline V gene sequence: CDR1 MDHEN, CDR2 SYDVKM. The CDR3 loop reads CASIPVRVSPNGTFF. In nucleotides, the CDR3 is TGTGCCAGCATCCCGGTCAGGGTGTCTCCAAATGGTACTTTCTTT.